This TCR beta chain was documented in a study of cytomegalovirus exposure and HLA in healthy donors. Findings of the study overall: Donors belonging to an Asian-associated ancestry cluster reportedly showed fewer N-insertions in productive TCRs than the roughly 680-donor mean, according to what a later analysis found.

This clone is a singleton in its sample. Its matching antigen is unknown. In the PCR, 60 Vbeta and 13 Jbeta primers were used. The protocol was immunoSEQ multiplex PCR, while the TCRdb copy is restricted to in-frame clones and leaves out a portion. The sample contains about 210,000 clones, roughly four fifths of which appear only once. This sequence originates from a woman aged 45-60 years in good health and CMV-seropositive. The sequencing sample was made of PBMCs.

The CDR3: CASSLDWKSGWDSNSPLHF. CDR3 DNA: TGTGCCAGCAGCTTAGATTGGAAGTCGGGGTGGGACAGCAATTCACCCCTCCACTTT. The chain recombines TRBV7-9 with TRBJ1-6; 7 bases are shared with TRBD1. The CDR3 sequence is 19 residues long. The germline V gene encodes CDR1 SEHNR and CDR2 FQNEAQ (reference sequence). With 1 base clipped from V and 7 bases from J, the junction kept 16 bases outside the gene matches.